These 28 T cell receptor beta chains originate from one sample sequenced in a study of OX40 agonist ivuxolimab in advanced cancers. TCRdb's copy holds only in-frame clones and misses some; the assay was immunoSEQ multiplex PCR. The repertoire holds over 95,000 clones, 91% seen once, with 0.3% to 0.4% in the top ten. Sequences were derived from CD4+ or CD8+ T cells sorted from blood, sampled in a trial of the OX40 agonist ivuxolimab. The source is an adult with an advanced solid tumor such as melanoma, head and neck, liver or kidney cancer.

The chain carries TRBV6-6 and TRBJ2-6, with a possible D match to TRBD1 (5 bases). Per germline, CDR1 MNHNY and CDR2 SVGAGI (reference sequence). The CDR3 has 15 residues. Trimming shortened V by 4 bases and J by 1 base, and 8 bases separated the two germline ends. Here the CDR3 reads CASSSTGSGANVLTF. CDR3 sequence (DNA): TGTGCCAGCAGTTCAACAGGTTCTGGGGCCAACGTCCTGACTTTC.

The chain links TRBV19 to TRBJ2-7, with 7 bases fitting TRBD2. V shed 0 bases, J shed 6 bases, and the junction held 5 bases outside the gene matches. Germline lookup yields CDR1 LNHDA and CDR2 SQIVND (reference sequence). This CDR3 comprises 14 residues. The CDR3 loop is CASSIDGRKAEQYF. The CDR3 nucleotides are TGTGCCAGTAGTATAGACGGGAGGAAAGCCGAGCAGTACTTC. Full variable domain (rest looked up from reference TRBV19 and TRBJ2-7): DGGITQSPKYLFRKEGQNVTLSCEQNLNHDAMYWYRQDPGQGLRLIYYSQIVNDFQKGDIAEGYSVSREKKESFPLTVTSAQKNPTAFYLCASSIDGRKAEQYFGPGTRLTVT.

The CDR3 loop reads CASRKSKASTYEQYF. CDR3 in DNA: TGTGCCAGCAGAAAAAGCAAGGCTAGCACCTACGAGCAGTACTTC. This chain connects TRBV6-5 to TRBJ2-7; tentative D call: TRBD2 (5 bases). CDR3 length: 15 residues. The V end lost 6 bases, the J end lost 2 bases, and 17 bases lay between the germline ends. Germline CDR1 is MNHEY and CDR2 is SVGAGI.

The chain is built from TRBV5-1 and TRBJ1-6; 8 nucleotides line up with TRBD1. Germline CDR1 and CDR2: SGHRS and YFSETQ. Trimming removed 3 bases from V and 8 bases from J; junction bases left unmatched: 4. The CDR3 sequence is 14 residues long. CDR3 region: CASSWNRGDSPLHF. The CDR3 DNA follows: TGCGCCAGCAGCTGGAACAGGGGGGATTCACCCCTCCACTTT.

In this sample, this clone turned up once. The chain combines TRBV5-1 with TRBJ1-4; TRBD1 agrees at 9 bases. After removal of 4 bases from V and 4 bases from J, the junction contained 5 bases not matched to a gene. The CDR3 length is 15 residues. Germline V gene sequence: CDR1 SGHRS, CDR2 YFSETQ. CDR3 loop: CASSARDRVNEKLFF. In nucleotides, the CDR3 is TGCGCCAGCAGCGCGCGGGACAGGGTTAATGAAAAACTGTTTTTT.

The rearrangement joins TRBV4-1 to TRBJ1-4; unclear D gene. CDR1 is MGHRA, CDR2 YSYEKL, per germline. The CDR3 contains 15 residues. With 3 bases removed from V and 5 bases from J, the gap between germline ends came to 13 bases. The CDR3 bases are TGCGCCAGCAGCCAGAGACTCCTTCAGAATGAAAAACTGTTTTTT. It specifies CASSQRLLQNEKLFF.

This clone was recorded a few times. The V gene is TRBV5-1, the J gene TRBJ2-5, with D perhaps matching TRBD1 (6 bases). Trimming shortened V by 7 bases and J by 1 base, and 14 bases separated the two germline ends. The CDR3 extends over 14 amino acids. The germline gives CDR1 SGHRS, CDR2 YFSETQ. This CDR3 reads CASAADSFQETQYF. The CDR3 DNA follows: TGCGCCAGCGCGGCGGACAGTTTCCAAGAGACCCAGTACTTC.

The V call is TRBV27, the J call TRBJ1-2; 8 positions match TRBD1. This CDR3 region has 16 residues. CDR1 MNHEY and CDR2 SMNVEV come from the germline V gene (reference sequence). Trimming removed 2 bases from V and 3 bases from J; junction bases left unmatched: 8. CDR3 nucleotide sequence: TGTGCCAGCAGTTTAAGGGGCATGGACAGGGACTATGGCTACACCTTC. This codes for CASSLRGMDRDYGYTF.

This chain uses TRBV21-1 with TRBJ2-1; no DNA check was done on the table's D call, TRBD2. TRBV21-1 is marked as a pseudogene. This CDR3 has 17 amino acids. CDR3 amino acids: CASSNPVGGDSYNEQFF. CDR3 coding DNA: TGTGCCAGCAGCAATCCCGTAGGAGGAGATTCCTACAATGAGCAGTTCTTC.

V usage is TRBV7-9 and J usage is TRBJ1-1; 8 bases line up with TRBD1. In germline, CDR1 is SEHNR, CDR2 FQNEAQ (reference sequence). Trimming at V came to 7 bases and at J to 0 bases, leaving 4 bases not matched to a gene. The CDR3 has 14 residues. The CDR3 is CASNAQGVNTEAFF. CDR3 sequence (DNA): TGTGCCAGCAACGCACAGGGGGTGAACACTGAAGCTTTCTTT.

The V gene is TRBV7-3, the J gene TRBJ2-2, with D tentatively TRBD1 (5 bases). V lost 2 bases and J lost 6, with 7 bases in between. Germline lookup yields CDR1 SGHTA and CDR2 FQGTGA. The CDR3 spans 13 residues. Here the CDR3 DNA reads TGTGCCAGCAGCTTATTAGGGGCCGGGGAGCTGTTTTTT. It encodes CASSLLGAGELFF.

The chain joins TRBV29-1 to TRBJ2-5, with 10 bases fitting TRBD2. The trim removed 6 bases at V and 4 bases at J, leaving 11 bases unmatched. The length of the CDR3 is 15 residues. Per germline, CDR1 SQVTM and CDR2 ANQGSEA. CDR3 sequence (DNA): TGCAGCGTAATTAAGGGCCTAGCGGGAGTAGAGACCCAGTACTTC. The encoded protein is CSVIKGLAGVETQYF.

The chain employs TRBV28 and TRBJ2-1; 13 bases are a match to TRBD2. The CDR3 contains 20 residues. CDR1 and CDR2 (germline): MDHEN, SYDVKM. V shed 4 bases, J shed 3 bases, and the junction held 15 bases outside the gene matches. The CDR3 spells CASSSRWGTSGTSGYNEQFF. The CDR3 bases are TGTGCCAGCAGTTCCCGATGGGGGACTAGCGGGACCTCGGGCTACAATGAGCAGTTCTTC.

V and J are TRBV25-1 and TRBJ2-1, with D possibly TRBD2 on 5 matching bases. This CDR3 is built from 16 residues. V lost 2 bases, J lost 9 bases, and 20 bases lay in between. The germline gives CDR1 MGHDK, CDR2 SYGVNS. Here the CDR3 reads CASSEPGITRGGEQFF. The DNA of the CDR3 is TGTGCCAGCAGTGAACCGGGGATTACACGCGGCGGTGAGCAGTTCTTC.

This chain links TRBV29-1 with TRBJ1-2, with D possibly TRBD1 on 6 matching bases. The CDR3 spans 13 residues. V lost 4 bases, J lost 4 bases, and 13 bases lay in between. In germline, CDR1 is SQVTM, CDR2 ANQGSEA. The chain's CDR3 is CSVASRGGYGYTF. In DNA form, the CDR3 reads TGCAGCGTTGCCTCCCGAGGGGGCTATGGCTACACCTTC.

This clone appeared a single time. The chain is built from TRBV10-3 and TRBJ2-3; D is possibly TRBD2 (7 bases). The germline CDR1 and CDR2 sequences are ENHRY and SYGVKD. V was clipped by 4 bases and J by 3 bases, with 20 bases between them. CDR3 length equals 17 residues. Here the CDR3 DNA reads TGTGCCATCAGTGCCGGCGTGGGGGCGGGAGTGACAGATACGCAGTATTTT. Translated: CAISAGVGAGVTDTQYF.

This chain links TRBV28 with TRBJ2-7, with 8 bases aligning to TRBD2. J gave up 0 bases and V 5 bases, and 6 bases lay outside the gene matches. Germline values: CDR1 MDHEN, CDR2 SYDVKM. The length of the CDR3 is 15 residues. The CDR3 bases are TGTGCCAGCAGTCCTCAGCTAGCGGGCTCCTACGAGCAGTACTTC. It translates to CASSPQLAGSYEQYF.

The chain carries TRBV6-1 and TRBJ2-2; no clear D gene. The V and J ends lost 6 bases and 5 bases respectively, with 13 bases between them. The germline V gene encodes CDR1 MNHNS and CDR2 SASEGT. This CDR3 comprises 14 residues. The DNA of the CDR3 is TGTGCCAGCAGATCTTACACCATTACCGGGGAGCTGTTTTTT. It is translated as CASRSYTITGELFF.

The chain couples TRBV2 to TRBJ1-5; D perhaps matches TRBD1 (6 bases). V was clipped by 4 bases and J by 7 bases, with 11 bases between them. CDR1 and CDR2 from the germline V gene are SNHLY and FYNNEI. The CDR3 sequence is 13 residues long. The DNA of the CDR3 is TGTGCCAGCAGTGCGACAGGTCGCCAGCCCCAGCATTTT. This translates into CASSATGRQPQHF.

The chain couples TRBV7-2 to TRBJ1-4; D might be TRBD1 (5 bases). Trimming removed 5 bases at V and 1 base at J, with 14 bases between. Germline CDR1 reads SGHTA; CDR2 reads FQGNSA. The CDR3 contains 16 residues. This CDR3 reads CASSVQTGVTNEKLFF. CDR3 in DNA: TGTGCCAGCAGCGTCCAAACAGGAGTAACTAATGAAAAACTGTTTTTT.

The CDR3 is CASSLASRGVTDTQYF. The CDR3 nucleotides read TGTGCCAGCAGCTTAGCGAGCAGGGGAGTCACAGATACGCAGTATTTT. The gene calls are TRBV7-2 and TRBJ2-3, with D possibly matching TRBD1 (6 bases). The CDR3 spans 16 residues. Trimming pared 0 bases from V and 2 bases from J, leaving 12 bases between. Germline CDR1 SGHTA, CDR2 FQGNSA.

This clone showed up just once. The chain links TRBV4-3 to TRBJ1-1; the match to TRBD1 covers 7 bases. Trimming took 6 bases from V and 0 from J; bases not matched to a gene: 4. CDR1 is LGHNA and CDR2 is YSLEER in the germline V gene. The CDR3 is 14 amino acids. CDR3 amino acids: CASRLQGLNTEAFF. The CDR3 nucleotides read TGCGCCAGCAGACTACAGGGGTTGAACACTGAAGCTTTCTTT.

This chain links TRBV19 with TRBJ1-1; no reliable D call. Trimming shortened V by 6 bases and J by 8 bases, and 16 bases separated the two germline ends. There are 13 residues in the CDR3. CDR1 is LNHDA, CDR2 SQIVND, per germline (reference sequence). The CDR3 DNA reads TGTGCCAGTAGAAACTCGGGCAGCAAGGAAGCTTTCTTT. Translation: CASRNSGSKEAFF.

The chain links TRBV5-1 to TRBJ2-1, with 11 bases that match TRBD2. This CDR3 region has 15 residues. J gave up 2 bases and V 4 bases, and 2 bases lay outside the gene matches. From germline, CDR1 is SGHRS and CDR2 YFSETQ. The CDR3 protein is CASSTTSGTYNEQFF. CDR3 coding DNA: TGCGCCAGCAGCACGACTAGCGGGACCTACAATGAGCAGTTCTTC.

The chain links TRBV28 to TRBJ1-2, with 9 bases lining up with TRBD1. CDR1 is MDHEN, CDR2 SYDVKM, per germline. With 3 bases clipped from V and 4 bases from J, the junction kept 6 bases outside the gene matches. The CDR3 length is 15 residues. The CDR3 loop is CASSLGDRDVYGYTF. CDR3 in DNA: TGTGCCAGCAGTTTGGGGGACAGGGACGTCTATGGCTACACCTTC.

The chain employs TRBV28 and TRBJ1-3; D not resolved. Trimming took off 3 bases at V and 0 bases at J, with 15 bases between the two ends. CDR3 length: 17 amino acids. The germline V gene has CDR1 MDHEN and CDR2 SYDVKM. The CDR3 protein is CASSFLKKDRSGNTIYF. The CDR3 DNA follows: TGTGCCAGCAGTTTCCTCAAGAAGGACCGCTCTGGAAACACCATATATTTT.

V gene TRBV5-6 combines with J gene TRBJ2-7; 10 nucleotides match TRBD1. Germline trimming cut 3 bases from V and 7 bases from J; bases unmatched to any gene: 7. Germline CDR1 SGHDT, CDR2 YYEEEE. This CDR3 spans 14 amino acids. DNA of the CDR3: TGTGCCAGCAGCTCCGGGACAGGGGAAGGAGAGCAGTACTTC. This translates into CASSSGTGEGEQYF. Using reference TRBV5-6 and TRBJ2-7 for the parts outside the CDR3, the full variable domain is DAGVTQSPTHLIKTRGQQVTLRCSPKSGHDTVSWYQQALGQGPQFIFQYYEEEERQRGNFPDRFSGHQFPNYSSELNVNALLLGDSALYLCASSSGTGEGEQYFGPGTRLTVT.

The chain has TRBV7-7 and TRBJ2-3; D not resolved. CDR1 and CDR2 (germline): SSHAT, FNYEAQ (reference sequence). This CDR3 is built from 15 residues. Trimming took 4 bases from V and 3 from J, leaving 14 bases between them. CDR3 region: CASSSSQFGTDTQYF. The CDR3 coding sequence is TGTGCCAGCAGCTCCTCCCAGTTCGGTACAGATACGCAGTATTTT.